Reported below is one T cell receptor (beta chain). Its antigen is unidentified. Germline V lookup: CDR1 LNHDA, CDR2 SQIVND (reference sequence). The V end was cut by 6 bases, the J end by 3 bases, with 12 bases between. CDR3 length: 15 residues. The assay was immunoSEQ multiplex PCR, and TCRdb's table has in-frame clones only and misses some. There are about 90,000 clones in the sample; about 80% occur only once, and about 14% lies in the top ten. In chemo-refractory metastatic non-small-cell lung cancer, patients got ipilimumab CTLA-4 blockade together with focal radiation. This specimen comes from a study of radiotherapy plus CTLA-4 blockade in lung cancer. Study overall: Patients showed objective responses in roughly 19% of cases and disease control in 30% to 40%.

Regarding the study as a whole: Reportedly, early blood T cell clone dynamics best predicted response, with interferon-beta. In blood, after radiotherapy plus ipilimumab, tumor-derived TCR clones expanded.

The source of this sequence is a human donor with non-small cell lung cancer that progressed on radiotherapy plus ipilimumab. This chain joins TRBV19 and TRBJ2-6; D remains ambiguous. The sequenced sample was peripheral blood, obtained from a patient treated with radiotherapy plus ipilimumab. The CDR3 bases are TGTGCCAGTAGAAGGACGGGTCTTGGGGCCAACGTCCTGACTTTC. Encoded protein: CASRRTGLGANVLTF.